This TCR beta chain stems from a study of HIV-infected patients and healthy controls. Study results and limitations: CDR3 sharing between individuals was lower in HIV-infected patients than in healthy controls. HIV-infected repertoires had significantly higher mean Gini indices than controls, possibly reflecting oligoclonality.

Alpha and beta constant-region primers primed reverse transcription of approximately 0.55 ug RNA. Separate chain-specific third strand synthesis with multiplexing indices produced the alpha and beta libraries. All rearrangements within a chain used one primer pair; cDNA molecules carried barcodes. The library had 12-nucleotide molecular identifiers formed by two random hexamers joined together. One entry per CDR3 protein results from TCRdb running MiXCR on the 5' RACE reads. The profile shows 8,100 or so distinct CDR3 sequences, approximately 6.8% of them singletons. Roughly three months, about 14 weeks, into antiretroviral therapy, follow-up blood was collected. Whole blood was used without fractionation, so all unsorted peripheral T cells were included. By share of the sample, this clonotype is medium-sized. Its antigen is unidentified. Little can be read into the size of this beta chain, an off-target read in a library designed for alpha chains.

Between the trimmed V and J ends, which lost 2 bases and 4 bases, there was a span of 9 bases. CDR1 is SEHNR and CDR2 is FQNEAQ in the germline V gene (reference sequence). The CDR3 is made up of 14 amino acids. This receptor was identified in an adult with HIV infection. Sequences were derived from blood, sampled during antiretroviral therapy. V gene TRBV7-9 combines with J gene TRBJ1-5, with unresolved D. CDR3 sequence reads: CASSLSTANQPQHF. In DNA, the CDR3 is TGTGCCAGCAGCTTAAGCACAGCGAATCAGCCCCAGCATTTT.